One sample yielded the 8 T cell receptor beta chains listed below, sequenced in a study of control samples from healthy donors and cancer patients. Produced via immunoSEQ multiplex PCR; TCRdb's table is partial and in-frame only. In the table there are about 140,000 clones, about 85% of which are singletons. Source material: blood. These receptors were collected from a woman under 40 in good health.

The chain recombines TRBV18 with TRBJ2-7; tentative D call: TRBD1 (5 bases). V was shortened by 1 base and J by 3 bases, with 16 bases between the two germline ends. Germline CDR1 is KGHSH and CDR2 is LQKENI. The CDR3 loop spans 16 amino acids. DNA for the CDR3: TGTGCCAGCTCACCACATCTAGACAGCCAAAACTACGAGCAGTACTTC. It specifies CASSPHLDSQNYEQYF.

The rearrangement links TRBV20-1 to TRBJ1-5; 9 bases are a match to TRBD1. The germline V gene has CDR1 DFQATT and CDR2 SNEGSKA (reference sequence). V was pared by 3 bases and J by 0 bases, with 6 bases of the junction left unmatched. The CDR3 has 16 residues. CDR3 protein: CSASTGGTYSNQPQHF. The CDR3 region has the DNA TGCAGTGCTAGTACAGGGGGCACGTATAGCAATCAGCCCCAGCATTTT.

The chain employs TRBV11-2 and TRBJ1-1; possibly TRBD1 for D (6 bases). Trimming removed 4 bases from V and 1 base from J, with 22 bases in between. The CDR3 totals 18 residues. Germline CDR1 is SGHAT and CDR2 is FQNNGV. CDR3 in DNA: TGTGCCAGCAGCTCTACACAGGGAAATATAGTTAAGAACACTGAAGCTTTCTTT. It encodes CASSSTQGNIVKNTEAFF.

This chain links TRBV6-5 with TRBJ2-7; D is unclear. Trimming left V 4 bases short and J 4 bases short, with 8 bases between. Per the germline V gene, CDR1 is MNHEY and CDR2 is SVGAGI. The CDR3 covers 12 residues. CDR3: CASSSTTYEQYF. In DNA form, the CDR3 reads TGTGCCAGCAGTTCTACCACTTACGAGCAGTACTTC.

In nucleotides, the CDR3 is TGCGCCAGCAGCACGGGACAGGTTGACACTGAAGCTTTCTTT. Protein product: CASSTGQVDTEAFF. This chain connects TRBV5-1 to TRBJ1-1, with 8 positions matching TRBD1. With 4 bases clipped from V and 3 bases from J, the junction kept 5 bases outside the gene matches. Germline V gene data show CDR1 as SGHRS and CDR2 as YFSETQ. CDR3 size: 14 residues.

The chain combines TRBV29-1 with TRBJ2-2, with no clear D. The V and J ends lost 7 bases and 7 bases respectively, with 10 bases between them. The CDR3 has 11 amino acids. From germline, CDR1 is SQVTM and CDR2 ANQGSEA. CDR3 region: CSARNGGELFF. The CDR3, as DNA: TGCAGCGCTCGGAACGGCGGGGAGCTGTTTTTT.

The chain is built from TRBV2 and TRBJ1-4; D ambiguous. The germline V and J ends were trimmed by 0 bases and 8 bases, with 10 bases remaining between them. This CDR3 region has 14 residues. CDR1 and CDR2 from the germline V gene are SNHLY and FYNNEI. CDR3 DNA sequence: TGTGCCAGCAGTGAAGCGGGCTGGTCAGAAAAACTGTTTTTT. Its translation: CASSEAGWSEKLFF.

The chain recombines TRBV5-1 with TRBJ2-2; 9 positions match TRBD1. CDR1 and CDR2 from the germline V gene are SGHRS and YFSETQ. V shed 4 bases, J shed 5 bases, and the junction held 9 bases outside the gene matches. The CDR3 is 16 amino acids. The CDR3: CASSPRRQGGTGELFF. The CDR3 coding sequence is TGCGCCAGCAGCCCTCGCAGACAGGGGGGGACCGGGGAGCTGTTTTTT.